At least ten counts were recorded for the clone carrying this T cell receptor (beta chain). What it binds is not known. The data stem from a study of CD8 T cells in ankylosing spondylitis. Germline assignment: CDR1 DFQATT and CDR2 SNEGSKA (reference sequence). The CDR3 has 15 residues. Losses at the gene ends were 5 bases for V and 3 bases for J; bases not matched to a gene: 8. Quantitative 5'-RACE with molecular barcodes generated TCR beta libraries. TCRdb redid the calling of the 5' RACE reads with MiXCR, one entry per CDR3 protein. Among approximately 290,000 distinct CDR3 sequences listed, around 21% were seen once. Study findings and constraints: As reported, disease-linked clones showed significant enrichment in matched ankylosing spondylitis synovial fluid.

The receptor's source is a female donor with ankylosing spondylitis or in good health (not recorded which). The specimen sequenced was blood, either unsorted or a sorted T cell fraction (not recorded which). This chain joins TRBV20-1 and TRBJ2-3; 10 bases fit TRBD1. This chain's CDR3 is CSAWGQGMGTDTQYF. The CDR3 coding sequence is TGCAGTGCTTGGGGACAGGGGATGGGAACAGATACGCAGTATTTT.